The 6 T cell receptor beta chains in this list originate from one sample, sequenced in a study of T cells in Graves' hyperthyroidism and ophthalmopathy. TCR beta CDR3 sequences were amplified from RNA transcripts. HTBI primers were employed in a first-round RT-PCR of the TCR CDR3. TCRdb re-called the multiplex PCR reads through MiXCR, storing one row per CDR3 protein. The sample lists 750,000 to 950,000 distinct CDR3 sequences; 35% to 45% were seen once. Input material: blood. Receptors were obtained from a man aged 18 to 29 with Graves' hyperthyroidism.

This chain links TRBV7-2 with TRBJ2-7, with 16 bases lining up with TRBD2. J lost 2 bases, V lost 4 bases, and 2 bases had no gene match. This CDR3 spans 16 amino acids. Germline V CDR1 and CDR2: SGHTA, FQGNSA. The CDR3 DNA reads as TGTGCCAGCAGCTCGGGACTAGCGGGAGGGCCCTACGAGCAGTACTTC. Protein product: CASSSGLAGGPYEQYF.

This clonotype was picked up many times. The chain combines TRBV9 with TRBJ1-1; D remains unclear. The CDR3 sequence is 14 residues long. CDR1 and CDR2 (germline): SGDLS, YYNGEE. Trimming took off 3 bases at V and 1 base at J, with 10 bases between the two ends. Here the CDR3 DNA reads TGTGCCAGCAGCGACCCGAACAAGAACACTGAAGCTTTCTTT. Translation gives CASSDPNKNTEAFF.

The V and J genes are TRBV6-5 and TRBJ2-5; TRBD2 aligns across 8 bases. This CDR3 is 15 amino acids long. Germline trimming cut 4 bases from V and 8 bases from J; bases unmatched to any gene: 12. The germline gives CDR1 MNHEY, CDR2 SVGAGI. In DNA, the CDR3 is TGTGCCAGCAGTTTCGGTTCCCGGGAGGGCCTCACCCAGTACTTC. As protein: CASSFGSREGLTQYF.

This chain joins TRBV7-9 and TRBJ1-3; TRBD1 might be the D (5 bases). The CDR3 loop spans 17 amino acids. Germline-derived CDR1 and CDR2 are SEHNR and FQNEAQ (reference sequence). Trimming removed 5 bases at V and 8 bases at J, with 25 bases between. This CDR3 is CASSPPGPGSRADTIYF. The CDR3 bases are TGTGCCAGCAGCCCCCCGGGACCGGGCTCCCGAGCAGACACCATATATTTT.

The chain's CDR3 is CASSLEQGPTEAFF. The CDR3 DNA is TGCGCCAGCAGCTTGGAACAGGGGCCGACAGAAGCTTTCTTT. This chain uses TRBV5-1 with TRBJ1-1, with TRBD1 matching 7 bases. V dropped 0 bases and J dropped 8; count of bases not matched to a gene: 7. The CDR3 sequence is 14 residues long. Germline V lookup: CDR1 SGHRS, CDR2 YFSETQ.

This clonotype was observed a few times. V and J are TRBV7-2 and TRBJ2-5, with TRBD2 as a possible D gene (6 bases). V lost 6 bases and J lost 4, with 18 bases in between. CDR3 size: 15 residues. Germline V gives CDR1 SGHTA, CDR2 FQGNSA. CDR3 amino acids: CASSETPGSRETQYF. The CDR3 coding sequence is TGTGCCAGCAGTGAGACTCCCGGGAGCCGAGAGACCCAGTACTTC.